The rows below give T cell receptor beta chains drawn from one sample of a study of blood T cell repertoires in COVID-19. Generated by immunoSEQ multiplex PCR, the TCRdb table keeps only in-frame clones and is missing some. The sample records some 19,000 clones, around three quarters being singletons. The sequenced sample was peripheral blood. These receptors all stem from a man aged 70 or older with COVID-19, enrolled during active disease. Both conserved end residues are part of each CDR3. Fields, in order: D gene, clone size, V gene, J gene, CDR3 length, CDR3 DNA, CDR3 protein. The D gene is left open where the match is weak. Clone size is stated in some rows and not others, as once, few, many or a class when expanded.

D gene: TRBD2; clone size: -; V gene: TRBV27; J gene: TRBJ2-5; CDR3 length: 17; CDR3 DNA: TGTGCCAGCAGTCTATCTTTTGGGACTAGCTCTAAAGAGACCCAGTACTTC; CDR3 protein: CASSLSFGTSSKETQYF
D gene: -; clone size: -; V gene: TRBV7-9; J gene: TRBJ1-3; CDR3 length: 15; CDR3 DNA: TGTGCCAGCAGCTTAGATAGCGTTCCTGGAAACACCATATATTTT; CDR3 protein: CASSLDSVPGNTIYF
D gene: -; clone size: -; V gene: TRBV4-1; J gene: TRBJ1-5; CDR3 length: 15; CDR3 DNA: TGCGCCAGCAGCCAAGTAGGGAGCAGCAATCAGCCCCAGCATTTT; CDR3 protein: CASSQVGSSNQPQHF
D gene: -; clone size: once; V gene: TRBV5-4; J gene: TRBJ1-6; CDR3 length: 12; CDR3 DNA: TGTGCCAGCAGCTCGGGTGATTCACCCCTCCACTTT; CDR3 protein: CASSSGDSPLHF
D gene: -; clone size: -; V gene: TRBV12-3/TRBV12-4; J gene: TRBJ2-7; CDR3 length: 13; CDR3 DNA: TGTGCCAGCAGTTTAGGTCGACTCAGCGAGCAGTACTTC; CDR3 protein: CASSLGRLSEQYF
D gene: TRBD1; clone size: -; V gene: TRBV20-1; J gene: TRBJ1-2; CDR3 length: 13; CDR3 DNA: TGCAGTGCTAGTCCGACAGGGCTGCTGGGCTACACCTTC; CDR3 protein: CSASPTGLLGYTF
D gene: -; clone size: -; V gene: TRBV19; J gene: TRBJ2-3; CDR3 length: 14; CDR3 DNA: TGTGCCAGTAGGGCCGGACTGCTCACAGATACGCAGTATTTT; CDR3 protein: CASRAGLLTDTQYF
D gene: -; clone size: -; V gene: TRBV7-8; J gene: TRBJ1-6; CDR3 length: 17; CDR3 DNA: TGTGCCAGCAGCTTTGTCGCCGTTAGCTCCTATAATTCACCCCTCCACTTT; CDR3 protein: CASSFVAVSSYNSPLHF
D gene: TRBD1; clone size: -; V gene: TRBV7-2; J gene: TRBJ2-2; CDR3 length: 16; CDR3 DNA: TGTGCCAGCAGCGCAAACAGGGGGTATCAGGCCGGGGAGCTGTTTTTT; CDR3 protein: CASSANRGYQAGELFF
D gene: TRBD2; clone size: -; V gene: TRBV30; J gene: TRBJ2-1; CDR3 length: 17; CDR3 DNA: TGTGCCTGGAGTATTGCTAGCGGGATGAGCTCCTACAATGAGCAGTTCTTC; CDR3 protein: CAWSIASGMSSYNEQFF
D gene: TRBD2; clone size: -; V gene: TRBV28; J gene: TRBJ2-7; CDR3 length: 19; CDR3 DNA: TGTGCCAGCAGTTTAATAACTTGGGCGGGGGGAGACTTGTCCTACGAGCAGTACTTC; CDR3 protein: CASSLITWAGGDLSYEQYF
D gene: -; clone size: -; V gene: TRBV5-1; J gene: TRBJ1-3; CDR3 length: 14; CDR3 DNA: TGCGCCAGCAGCTTACGGACAGCTGGAAACACCATATATTTT; CDR3 protein: CASSLRTAGNTIYF
D gene: -; clone size: -; V gene: TRBV7-8; J gene: TRBJ2-6; CDR3 length: 18; CDR3 DNA: TGTGCCAGCAGCGTAGATCGAAAACAGAGCTCTGGGGCCAACGTCCTGACTTTC; CDR3 protein: CASSVDRKQSSGANVLTF
D gene: -; clone size: once; V gene: TRBV11-2; J gene: TRBJ2-7; CDR3 length: 15; CDR3 DNA: TGTGCCAGCAGCTTAGGCCGGACAGCCTCCTACGAGCAGTACTTC; CDR3 protein: CASSLGRTASYEQYF
D gene: TRBD1; clone size: medium-sized; V gene: TRBV5-1; J gene: TRBJ1-1; CDR3 length: 18; CDR3 DNA: TGCGCCAGCAGCAATGAGGTACAGGGGAATAACCAAAACACTGAAGCTTTCTTT; CDR3 protein: CASSNEVQGNNQNTEAFF
D gene: -; clone size: -; V gene: TRBV19; J gene: TRBJ1-6; CDR3 length: 16; CDR3 DNA: TGTGCCAGTAGTGGAGCGTCGTTTTATTATAATTCACCCCTCCACTTT; CDR3 protein: CASSGASFYYNSPLHF
D gene: TRBD2; clone size: -; V gene: TRBV18; J gene: TRBJ2-7; CDR3 length: 16; CDR3 DNA: TGTGCCAGCTCACCCCTTTTTAGCGGGAACACCTACGAGCAGTACTTC; CDR3 protein: CASSPLFSGNTYEQYF
D gene: -; clone size: -; V gene: TRBV6-1; J gene: TRBJ2-1; CDR3 length: 14; CDR3 DNA: TGTGCCAGCAGTGACACCTCAGGGGTCAATGAGCAGTTCTTC; CDR3 protein: CASSDTSGVNEQFF
D gene: TRBD2; clone size: -; V gene: TRBV5-1; J gene: TRBJ2-3; CDR3 length: 16; CDR3 DNA: TGCGCCAGCAGCTTGGTTTTAGCGGGGGGGTCAGATACGCAGTATTTT; CDR3 protein: CASSLVLAGGSDTQYF
D gene: -; clone size: -; V gene: TRBV12-3/TRBV12-4; J gene: TRBJ2-7; CDR3 length: 11; CDR3 DNA: TGTGCCAGCAGTCGGGGTTACGAGCAGTACTTC; CDR3 protein: CASSRGYEQYF
D gene: -; clone size: -; V gene: TRBV6-5; J gene: TRBJ2-3; CDR3 length: 14; CDR3 DNA: TGTGCCAGCAGCTTCAGGACACCCACAGATACGCAGTATTTT; CDR3 protein: CASSFRTPTDTQYF
D gene: TRBD2; clone size: -; V gene: TRBV28; J gene: TRBJ2-7; CDR3 length: 18; CDR3 DNA: TGTGCCAGCAGTTCCCCGGGACTAGCGGGAAGATTCTCCTACGAGCAGTACTTC; CDR3 protein: CASSSPGLAGRFSYEQYF
D gene: -; clone size: -; V gene: TRBV7-2; J gene: TRBJ2-7; CDR3 length: 15; CDR3 DNA: TGTGCCAGCAGCTTAGGCAACAGGAACATCGACGAGCAGTACTTC; CDR3 protein: CASSLGNRNIDEQYF
D gene: -; clone size: -; V gene: TRBV18; J gene: TRBJ2-3; CDR3 length: 13; CDR3 DNA: TGTGCCAGCTCACCCGGACAGAGGGATACGCAGTATTTT; CDR3 protein: CASSPGQRDTQYF
D gene: -; clone size: -; V gene: TRBV27; J gene: TRBJ1-1; CDR3 length: 13; CDR3 DNA: TGTGCCAGCAGAGTTAGAGCCGGGACAGAAGCTTTCTTT; CDR3 protein: CASRVRAGTEAFF
D gene: -; clone size: -; V gene: TRBV3-1/TRBV3-2; J gene: TRBJ1-6; CDR3 length: 13; CDR3 DNA: TGTGCCAGCAGCCAACTTGATAATTCACCCCTCCACTTT; CDR3 protein: CASSQLDNSPLHF
D gene: -; clone size: -; V gene: TRBV27; J gene: TRBJ2-7; CDR3 length: 13; CDR3 DNA: TGTGCCAGCAGTCCGGGTACCTCCTACGAGCAGTACTTC; CDR3 protein: CASSPGTSYEQYF
D gene: -; clone size: -; V gene: TRBV3-1/TRBV3-2; J gene: TRBJ2-3; CDR3 length: 15; CDR3 DNA: TGTGCCAGCAGCCATCGGACAGCTAGCACAGATACGCAGTATTTT; CDR3 protein: CASSHRTASTDTQYF
D gene: -; clone size: -; V gene: TRBV11-2; J gene: TRBJ1-6; CDR3 length: 16; CDR3 DNA: TGTGCCAGCAGCTTATATCTAGGGGCCTATAATTCACCCCTCCACTTT; CDR3 protein: CASSLYLGAYNSPLHF
D gene: -; clone size: -; V gene: TRBV3-1/TRBV3-2; J gene: TRBJ2-3; CDR3 length: 12; CDR3 DNA: TGTGCCGCAGGGGATGGCACAGATACGCAGTATTTT; CDR3 protein: CAAGDGTDTQYF
D gene: TRBD2; clone size: -; V gene: TRBV5-5; J gene: TRBJ2-3; CDR3 length: 15; CDR3 DNA: TGTGCCAGCAAAGAGAGCGGGACGGGGGCAGATACGCAGTATTTT; CDR3 protein: CASKESGTGADTQYF
D gene: -; clone size: -; V gene: TRBV9; J gene: TRBJ1-5; CDR3 length: 15; CDR3 DNA: TGTGCCAGCAGCGTAGAAGGCAGGCAGTTAGAGCCCCAGCATTTT; CDR3 protein: CASSVEGRQLEPQHF
D gene: -; clone size: once; V gene: TRBV7-9; J gene: TRBJ1-5; CDR3 length: 15; CDR3 DNA: TGTGCCAGCACCTTATCAGAGGTTAGCAATCAGCCCCAGCATTTT; CDR3 protein: CASTLSEVSNQPQHF
D gene: TRBD2; clone size: once; V gene: TRBV4-2; J gene: TRBJ2-3; CDR3 length: 15; CDR3 DNA: TGTGCCTGTACGCGAGTAGCGGGGGGGGCAGATACGCAGTATTTT; CDR3 protein: CACTRVAGGADTQYF
D gene: -; clone size: -; V gene: TRBV7-2; J gene: TRBJ1-2; CDR3 length: 15; CDR3 DNA: TGTGCCAGCAGCTTAGGACAGAACCTCAACTATGGCTACACCTTC; CDR3 protein: CASSLGQNLNYGYTF
D gene: TRBD1; clone size: -; V gene: TRBV7-2; J gene: TRBJ2-7; CDR3 length: 15; CDR3 DNA: TGTGCCAGCAGCCGCCCCCGGACAGGGGCCAACGAGCAGTACTTC; CDR3 protein: CASSRPRTGANEQYF
D gene: TRBD1; clone size: -; V gene: TRBV5-1; J gene: TRBJ1-5; CDR3 length: 14; CDR3 DNA: TGCGCCAGCAGCTTAGGGGACAGGGGACAGCCCCAGCATTTT; CDR3 protein: CASSLGDRGQPQHF
D gene: TRBD2; clone size: -; V gene: TRBV4-1; J gene: TRBJ2-5; CDR3 length: 17; CDR3 DNA: TGCGCCAGCAGCCAAGATAGAGCTAGCGGGAGAGTTGAGACCCAGTACTTC; CDR3 protein: CASSQDRASGRVETQYF
D gene: -; clone size: -; V gene: TRBV20-1; J gene: TRBJ1-5; CDR3 length: 12; CDR3 DNA: TGCAGTGCTAGTGGGGGAGGGCAGCCCCAGCATTTT; CDR3 protein: CSASGGGQPQHF
D gene: TRBD1; clone size: few; V gene: TRBV4-1; J gene: TRBJ2-6; CDR3 length: 19; CDR3 DNA: TGCGCCAGCAGCCTTATACCGACAGGGGTAAGGTCTGGGGCCAACGTCCTGACTTTC; CDR3 protein: CASSLIPTGVRSGANVLTF
D gene: -; clone size: medium-sized; V gene: TRBV10-3; J gene: TRBJ1-3; CDR3 length: 17; CDR3 DNA: TGTGCCATCAGTGAGGGGGGCAGAATCAGCTCTGGAAACACCATATATTTT; CDR3 protein: CAISEGGRISSGNTIYF
D gene: -; clone size: -; V gene: TRBV7-9; J gene: TRBJ1-1; CDR3 length: 13; CDR3 DNA: TGTGCCAGCAGCCCACAGGGAGAGACTGAAGCTTTCTTT; CDR3 protein: CASSPQGETEAFF